Detailed here is one T cell receptor beta chain. This record belongs to a study of identical twins. V lost 3 bases, J lost 4 bases, and 7 bases stayed unmatched. This CDR3 comprises 15 residues. Per the germline V gene, CDR1 is LNHNV and CDR2 is YYDKDF (reference sequence). TCRdb used MiXCR to reprocess the 5' RACE reads, holding one entry per CDR3 protein. The sample yields 250,000 to 300,000 distinct CDR3 sequences, roughly 10% seen once. This sample was shared with a second study, whose subject was yellow fever vaccine responses in identical twins.

This TCR came from a woman aged 18-29 years in good health. Source material: CD8+ T cells sorted from blood. This chain joins TRBV15 and TRBJ2-3; 7 bases are a match to TRBD1. The chain's CDR3 is CATSSTGQAADTQYF. CDR3 nucleotide sequence: TGTGCCACCAGCAGTACAGGACAGGCAGCAGATACGCAGTATTTT.